These T cell receptor beta chains were read from a single sample in a study of T cell responses to AZD1222 COVID-19 vaccine. The protocol was immunoSEQ multiplex PCR, while the TCRdb copy is restricted to in-frame clones and leaves out a portion. The table has 150,000 to 200,000 clones, approximately 91% seen once. Sequencing used peripheral blood, obtained on day 0 of AZD1222 vaccination. These receptor sequences come from an adult in good health. CDR3s include the opening cysteine and the closing phenylalanine or tryptophan. A D gene is named only where the DNA matches it firmly. For some rows the clone size is stated as once, few or many, or as a class when expanded; others skip it.

CASSPGGDSEAFF,TGTGCCAGCAGTCCCGGGGGGGACTCTGAAGCTTTCTTT,TRBJ1-1,NA,TRBV12-3/TRBV12-4,NA
CASSLRGSNQPQHF,TGTGCCAGCAGTTTAAGAGGGAGCAATCAGCCCCAGCATTTT,TRBJ1-5,NA,TRBV27,NA
CASSQERGSPLHF,TGTGCCAGCAGCCAAGAGCGGGGTTCACCCCTCCACTTT,TRBJ1-6,NA,TRBV3-1/TRBV3-2,NA
CASKGAGANVLTF,TGTGCCAGTAAAGGAGCTGGGGCCAACGTCCTGACTTTC,TRBJ2-6,NA,TRBV19,once
CASSSGYGASYNEQFF,TGTGCCAGCAGCTCGGGGTACGGGGCATCCTACAATGAGCAGTTCTTC,TRBJ2-1,NA,TRBV7-6,NA
CASSLAQGSPNTEAFF,TGTGCCAGCAGCTTGGCTCAGGGGTCGCCTAACACTGAAGCTTTCTTT,TRBJ1-1,NA,TRBV5-4,NA
CASSYDIRTREAFF,TGTGCCAGCAGTTATGATATAAGGACCCGAGAAGCTTTCTTT,TRBJ1-1,NA,TRBV6-2/TRBV6-3,NA
CASSILHGTGRTEAFF,TGTGCCAGTAGTATATTGCACGGGACAGGGAGGACTGAAGCTTTCTTT,TRBJ1-1,TRBD1,TRBV19,once
CASSESWRGNEFADEQYF,TGTGCCAGCAGTGAAAGTTGGAGGGGGAACGAGTTTGCGGACGAGCAGTACTTC,TRBJ2-7,NA,TRBV6-1,NA
CASSFGPYSNQPQHF,TGTGCCAGCAGTTTCGGGCCTTATAGCAATCAGCCCCAGCATTTT,TRBJ1-5,NA,TRBV6-2/TRBV6-3,NA
CASSKGRETEAFF,TGTGCCAGCAGTAAGGGGAGGGAGACTGAAGCTTTCTTT,TRBJ1-1,NA,TRBV7-3,NA
CASSLKGREVSYNEQFF,TGTGCCAGCAGCCTCAAGGGGCGGGAGGTTTCCTACAATGAGCAGTTCTTC,TRBJ2-1,TRBD2,TRBV4-2,NA
CSVIPQKGGYTF,TGCAGCGTTATTCCCCAAAAGGGGGGCTACACCTTC,TRBJ1-2,NA,TRBV29-1,NA
CASSQRASGAGEQYF,TGCGCCAGCAGCCAGCGTGCCAGCGGGGCGGGGGAGCAGTACTTC,TRBJ2-7,TRBD2,TRBV4-1,NA
CASSYWTGNQETQYF,TGTGCCAGCAGTTACTGGACAGGGAACCAAGAGACCCAGTACTTC,TRBJ2-5,TRBD1,TRBV6-2/TRBV6-3,NA
CASSPLNTEAFF,TGTGCCAGTAGTCCGTTGAACACTGAAGCTTTCTTT,TRBJ1-1,NA,TRBV19,NA
CASSLSPELNTEAFF,TGTGCCAGCAGTTTATCTCCAGAATTGAACACTGAAGCTTTCTTT,TRBJ1-1,NA,TRBV27,NA
CASSQVRTGGDYGYTF,TGTGCCAGCAGCCAAGTACGTACAGGGGGGGACTATGGCTACACCTTC,TRBJ1-2,TRBD1,TRBV4-2,NA
CASSFGRGGGDREQYF,TGTGCCAGCAGTTTCGGGCGCGGCGGGGGGGATCGCGAGCAGTACTTC,TRBJ2-7,TRBD2,TRBV27,NA
CSVYGGTTNYGYTF,TGCAGCGTTTATGGGGGCACAACTAACTATGGCTACACCTTC,TRBJ1-2,NA,TRBV29-1,NA
CASSFRTDHYGYTF,TGTGCCAGCAGTTTTCGGACAGACCATTATGGCTACACCTTC,TRBJ1-2,NA,TRBV27,NA
CASSIPSGSSGTQYF,TGTGCCAGTAGTATTCCTAGCGGGAGTTCGGGCACGCAGTATTTT,TRBJ2-3,TRBD2,TRBV19,NA
CASSGGQGHSPLHF,TGTGCCAGCAGTGGGGGACAGGGGCATTCACCCCTCCACTTT,TRBJ1-6,TRBD1,TRBV28,NA
CASSQGITGKPYEQYF,TGCGCCAGCAGCCAAGGGATCACAGGGAAGCCTTACGAGCAGTACTTC,TRBJ2-7,NA,TRBV4-1,NA
CATSTANTEAFF,TGTGCCACTTCGACAGCGAACACTGAAGCTTTCTTT,TRBJ1-1,NA,TRBV3-1/TRBV3-2,few
CASSAGTGGEAFF,TGTGCCAGCAGCGCCGGGACAGGGGGCGAAGCTTTCTTT,TRBJ1-1,TRBD1,TRBV7-3,once
CASSLTGLAKNIQYF,TGTGCCAGCAGCTTAACAGGACTAGCCAAAAACATTCAGTACTTC,TRBJ2-4,NA,TRBV7-3,NA
CASSPDGSGYGYTF,TGTGCCAGCAGCCCGGATGGGTCGGGTTATGGCTACACCTTC,TRBJ1-2,NA,TRBV5-4,NA
CASSIALGGISYEQYF,TGTGCCAGTAGTATAGCCCTCGGGGGGATCTCCTACGAGCAGTACTTC,TRBJ2-7,TRBD2,TRBV19,NA
CASSSRNRGNEQYF,TGTGCCAGCAGCTCACGAAACAGGGGGAACGAGCAGTACTTC,TRBJ2-7,TRBD1,TRBV5-4,NA
CASSQTYGTWAHEQFF,TGCGCCAGCAGCCAAACCTACGGGACCTGGGCCCATGAGCAGTTCTTC,TRBJ2-1,NA,TRBV4-1,NA
CASSFGLADYNEQFF,TGTGCCAGCAGCTTCGGACTAGCGGATTACAATGAGCAGTTCTTC,TRBJ2-1,TRBD2,TRBV11-2,once
CASSLMSGVYNEQFF,TGTGCCAGCAGCTTAATGTCCGGGGTCTACAATGAGCAGTTCTTC,TRBJ2-1,NA,TRBV7-6,NA
CASSPDRGTYEQYF,TGTGCCAGCAGCCCCGACAGGGGAACCTACGAGCAGTACTTC,TRBJ2-7,TRBD1,TRBV9,NA
CASSTGTSYTQYF,TGTGCCAGCTCGACCGGGACTAGCTATACGCAGTATTTT,TRBJ2-3,TRBD2,TRBV18,few
CASSLAQRLYEQYF,TGTGCCAGCAGCTTGGCGCAGAGACTCTACGAGCAGTACTTC,TRBJ2-7,NA,TRBV7-8,NA
CASGLGTGISYEQYF,TGTGCCAGCGGCTTAGGGACAGGGATTTCCTACGAGCAGTACTTC,TRBJ2-7,TRBD1,TRBV4-2,NA
CASSSQSTGELFF,TGTGCTAGCAGCTCGCAGTCCACCGGGGAGCTGTTTTTT,TRBJ2-2,NA,TRBV7-7,NA
CASSFGPSGQGITGELFF,TGTGCCAGCAGCTTTGGACCCTCGGGGCAGGGTATTACCGGGGAGCTGTTTTTT,TRBJ2-2,NA,TRBV7-9,NA
CATSRVRTGVDGYTF,TGTGCCACCAGCAGAGTAAGGACAGGGGTCGATGGCTACACCTTC,TRBJ1-2,TRBD1,TRBV15,NA
CASSSNRGSTGELFF,TGTGCTAGCAGCTCAAACAGGGGAAGTACCGGGGAGCTGTTTTTT,TRBJ2-2,TRBD1,TRBV7-7,NA
CASSLARQGGNQPQHF,TGTGCCAGCAGCTTGGCCCGGCAGGGCGGCAATCAGCCCCAGCATTTT,TRBJ1-5,NA,TRBV5-8,once
CASSLDLGTAEYGYTF,TGCGCCAGCAGCTTGGATCTTGGGACAGCCGAGTATGGCTACACCTTC,TRBJ1-2,TRBD1,TRBV5-1,once
CASSLPGDGGYTF,TGTGCCAGCAGTTTACCGGGGGATGGTGGCTACACCTTC,TRBJ1-2,NA,TRBV28,NA
CASSLGGTGVDGYTF,TGTGCCAGCAGCTTAGGGGGGACAGGGGTAGATGGCTACACCTTC,TRBJ1-2,TRBD1,TRBV7-8,NA
CASSAQLGGEQFF,TGTGCCAGCAGCGCCCAGCTAGGCGGTGAGCAGTTCTTC,TRBJ2-1,NA,TRBV7-3,NA
CASSDPPTGGYGNTIYF,TGTGCCAGCAGTGACCCCCCGACAGGGGGCTATGGAAACACCATATATTTT,TRBJ1-3,TRBD1,TRBV25-1,NA
CASSQGVLGSTEAFF,TGTGCCAGCAGCCAAGGAGTGTTGGGGTCAACTGAAGCTTTCTTT,TRBJ1-1,NA,TRBV14,once
CASSPGPLGPLSSYNEQFF,TGTGCCAGCAGCCCGGGACCGCTCGGTCCCCTGAGCTCCTACAATGAGCAGTTCTTC,TRBJ2-1,NA,TRBV5-4,once
CASSQGPGQGSHGYTF,TGCGCCAGCAGCCAGGGACCGGGACAGGGATCTCATGGCTACACCTTC,TRBJ1-2,TRBD1,TRBV4-3,NA
CASSFYSGVGQPQHF,TGTGCCAGCAGCTTTTATTCAGGGGTGGGGCAGCCCCAGCATTTT,TRBJ1-5,NA,TRBV5-5,once
CASSLDRGTGANVLTF,TGTGCCAGCTCCCTGGACAGGGGCACTGGGGCCAACGTCCTGACTTTC,TRBJ2-6,TRBD1,TRBV18,NA
CASSLHGQGELSGANVLTF,TGTGCCAGCAGCTTACACGGACAGGGGGAACTCTCTGGGGCCAACGTCCTGACTTTC,TRBJ2-6,TRBD1,TRBV7-8,NA
CASRNDVYEQYF,TGTGCCAGCAGAAACGACGTTTACGAGCAGTACTTC,TRBJ2-7,NA,TRBV3-1/TRBV3-2,once
CSVDRGGSGTEAFF,TGCAGCGTTGATAGGGGTGGTTCGGGCACTGAAGCTTTCTTT,TRBJ1-1,NA,TRBV29-1,NA
CASSAGQKINSNQPQHF,TGTGCCAGCAGCGCCGGACAGAAAATAAATAGCAATCAGCCCCAGCATTTT,TRBJ1-5,NA,TRBV9,once
CASSLSGGRTEAFF,TGTGCCAGCAGTTTATCAGGGGGGAGGACTGAAGCTTTCTTT,TRBJ1-1,NA,TRBV27,once
CASRANLNNEQFF,TGCGCCAGCAGGGCCAACCTAAACAATGAGCAGTTCTTC,TRBJ2-1,NA,TRBV4-3,NA
CASSFSGNTIYF,TGTGCCAGCAGTTTCTCTGGAAACACCATATATTTT,TRBJ1-3,NA,TRBV28,NA